Below, one TCR beta chain is given with its context. The antigen is not known. TCRdb's copy holds only in-frame clones and misses some; the assay was immunoSEQ multiplex PCR. The repertoire holds around 160,000 clones, with around 91% as singletons. The data were obtained in a study of T cell responses to AZD1222 COVID-19 vaccine. General study results and limits: As reported, nearly half of all spike-specific TCRs target variant regions that are unmutated. White British ancestry dominated among donors, who included more females, and clonal diversity was possibly underestimated. Spike-specific TCR breadth and depth grew following two AZD1222 doses. Seropositivity was recorded at baseline in only 6 or 7 AZD1222 recipients.

This sequence originates from an adult in good health. This sample comprised peripheral blood, obtained on day 0 of AZD1222 vaccination.

CDR3 sequence reads: CASSDANTGELFF. CDR3 DNA: TGTGCCAGCAGTGACGCGAACACCGGGGAGCTGTTTTTT. The chain uses TRBV2 and TRBJ2-2, with unresolved D. V lost 3 bases and J lost 0, with 2 bases in between. CDR1 and CDR2 from the germline V gene are SNHLY and FYNNEI. This CDR3 contains 13 residues.